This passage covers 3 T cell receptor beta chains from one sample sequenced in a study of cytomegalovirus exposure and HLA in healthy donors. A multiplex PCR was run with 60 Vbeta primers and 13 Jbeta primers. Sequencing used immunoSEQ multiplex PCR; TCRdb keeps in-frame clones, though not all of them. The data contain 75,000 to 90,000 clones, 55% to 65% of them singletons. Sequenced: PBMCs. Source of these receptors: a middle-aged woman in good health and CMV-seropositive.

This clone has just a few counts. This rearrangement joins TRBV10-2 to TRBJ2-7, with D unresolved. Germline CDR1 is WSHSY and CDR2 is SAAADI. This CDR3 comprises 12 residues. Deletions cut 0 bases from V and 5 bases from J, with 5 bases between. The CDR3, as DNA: TGCGCCAGCAGTGAGTCTTTTAACGAGCAGTACTTC. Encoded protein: CASSESFNEQYF.

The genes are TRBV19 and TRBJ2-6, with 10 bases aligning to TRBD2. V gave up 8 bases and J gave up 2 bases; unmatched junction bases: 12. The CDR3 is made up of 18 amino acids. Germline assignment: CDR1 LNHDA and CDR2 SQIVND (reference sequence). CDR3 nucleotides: TGTGCCAGTCGGAAATCTAGCGGGAGTCCCCCTGGGGCCAACGTCCTGACTTTC. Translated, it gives CASRKSSGSPPGANVLTF.

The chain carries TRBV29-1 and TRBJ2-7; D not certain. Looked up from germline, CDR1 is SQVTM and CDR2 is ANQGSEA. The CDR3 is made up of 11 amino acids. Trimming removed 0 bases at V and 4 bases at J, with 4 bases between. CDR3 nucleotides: TGCAGCGTTGAAGATCCTTACGAGCAGTACTTC. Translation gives CSVEDPYEQYF.